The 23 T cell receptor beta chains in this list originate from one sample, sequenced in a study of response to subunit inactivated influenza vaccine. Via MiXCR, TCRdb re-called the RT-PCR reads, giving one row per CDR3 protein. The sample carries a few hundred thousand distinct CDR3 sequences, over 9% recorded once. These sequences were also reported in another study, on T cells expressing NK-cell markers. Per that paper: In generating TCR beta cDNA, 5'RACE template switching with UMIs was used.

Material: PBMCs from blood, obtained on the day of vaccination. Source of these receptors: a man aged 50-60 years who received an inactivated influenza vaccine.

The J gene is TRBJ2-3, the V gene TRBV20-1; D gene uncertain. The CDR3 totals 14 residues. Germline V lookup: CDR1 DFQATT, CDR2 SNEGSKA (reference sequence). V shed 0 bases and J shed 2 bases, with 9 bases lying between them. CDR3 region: CSARDPKSTDTQYF. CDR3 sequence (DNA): TGCAGTGCTAGAGACCCCAAATCCACAGATACGCAGTATTTT.

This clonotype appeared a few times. CDR3 nucleotides: TGTGCCAGCAGTCCCCGGACAGCGAGGGGCGAGCAGTACTTC. Amino acids: CASSPRTARGEQYF. J is TRBJ2-7 and V is TRBV6-1; tentatively, D is TRBD1 (6 bases). The V gene lost 5 bases and the J gene lost 6 bases, with 17 bases spanning the gap. The V gene's germline CDR1 is MNHNS and CDR2 SASEGT. The CDR3 extends over 14 amino acids.

CDR3 coding DNA: TGTGCCAGCAGCCAGCGGACAGCGACCTACGAGCAGTACTTC. It codes for CASSQRTATYEQYF. The chain uses TRBV3-1 and TRBJ2-7; perhaps TRBD1 as D (6 bases). CDR3 length: 14 amino acids. Germline V lookup: CDR1 LGHDT, CDR2 YNNKEL (reference sequence). V dropped 3 bases and J dropped 2 bases, with 11 bases sitting between them.

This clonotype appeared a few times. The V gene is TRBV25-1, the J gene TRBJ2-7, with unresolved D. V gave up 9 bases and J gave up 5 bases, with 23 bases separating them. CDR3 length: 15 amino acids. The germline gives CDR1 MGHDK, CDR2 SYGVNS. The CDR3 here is CARTPRFRWFDEQYF. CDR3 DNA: TGTGCCAGAACCCCTAGGTTCCGCTGGTTTGACGAGCAGTACTTC.

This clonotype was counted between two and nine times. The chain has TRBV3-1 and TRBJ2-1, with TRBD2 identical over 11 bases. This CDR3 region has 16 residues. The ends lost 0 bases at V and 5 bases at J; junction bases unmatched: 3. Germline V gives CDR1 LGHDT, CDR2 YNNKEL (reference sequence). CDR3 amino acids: CASSQEGLAVNNEQFF. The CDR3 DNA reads TGTGCCAGCAGCCAAGAGGGACTAGCGGTAAACAATGAGCAGTTCTTC.

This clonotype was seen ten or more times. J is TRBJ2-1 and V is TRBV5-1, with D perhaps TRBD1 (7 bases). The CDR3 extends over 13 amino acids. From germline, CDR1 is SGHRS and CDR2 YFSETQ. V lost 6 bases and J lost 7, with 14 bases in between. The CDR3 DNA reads TGCGCCAGCACTTCCAGGGGGGAGAATGAGCAGTTCTTC. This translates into CASTSRGENEQFF.

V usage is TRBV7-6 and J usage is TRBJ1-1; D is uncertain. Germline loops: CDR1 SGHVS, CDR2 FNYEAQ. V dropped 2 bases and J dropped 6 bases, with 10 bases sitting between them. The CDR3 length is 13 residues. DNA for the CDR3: TGTGCCAGCAGCTTAAAATCCGGCGCTGAAGCTTTCTTT. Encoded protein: CASSLKSGAEAFF.

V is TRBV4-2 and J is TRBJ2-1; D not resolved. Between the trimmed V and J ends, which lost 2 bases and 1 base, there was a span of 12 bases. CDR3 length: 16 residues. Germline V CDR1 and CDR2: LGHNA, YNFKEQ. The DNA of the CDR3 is TGTGCCAGCAGCCAACCGGATAACTGGTCCTACAATGAGCAGTTCTTC. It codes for CASSQPDNWSYNEQFF.

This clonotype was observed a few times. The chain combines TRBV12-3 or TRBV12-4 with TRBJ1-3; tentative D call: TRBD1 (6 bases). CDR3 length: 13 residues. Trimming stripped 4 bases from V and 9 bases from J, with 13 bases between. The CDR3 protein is CASSSAGGGTIYF. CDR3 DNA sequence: TGTGCCAGCAGTTCAGCCGGAGGGGGCACCATATATTTT.

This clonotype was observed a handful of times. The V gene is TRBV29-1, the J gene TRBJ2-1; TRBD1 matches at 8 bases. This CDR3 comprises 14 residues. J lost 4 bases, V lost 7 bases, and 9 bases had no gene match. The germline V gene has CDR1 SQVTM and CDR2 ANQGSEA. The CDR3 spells CSGSRDRKYNEQFF. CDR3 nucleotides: TGCAGCGGATCCCGGGACAGGAAGTACAATGAGCAGTTCTTC.

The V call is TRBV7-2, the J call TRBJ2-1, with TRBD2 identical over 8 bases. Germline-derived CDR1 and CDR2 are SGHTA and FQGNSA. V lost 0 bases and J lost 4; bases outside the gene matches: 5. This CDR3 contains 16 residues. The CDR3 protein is CASSLAKLAAYNEQFF. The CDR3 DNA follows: TGTGCCAGCAGCTTAGCGAAACTAGCGGCTTACAATGAGCAGTTCTTC. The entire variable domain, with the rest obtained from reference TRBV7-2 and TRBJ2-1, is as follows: GAGVSQSPSNKVTEKGKDVELRCDPISGHTALYWYRQSLGQGLEFLIYFQGNSAPDKSGLPSDRFSAERTGGSVSTLTIQRTQQEDSAVYLCASSLAKLAAYNEQFFGPGTRLTVL.

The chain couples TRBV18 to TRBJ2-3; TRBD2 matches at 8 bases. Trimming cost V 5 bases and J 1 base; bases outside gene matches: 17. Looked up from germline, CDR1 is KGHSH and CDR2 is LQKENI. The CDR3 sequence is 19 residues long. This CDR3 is CASSTQFLIAGPRTDTQYF. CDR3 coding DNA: TGTGCCAGCTCAACACAATTCCTGATAGCGGGGCCCCGCACAGATACGCAGTATTTT.

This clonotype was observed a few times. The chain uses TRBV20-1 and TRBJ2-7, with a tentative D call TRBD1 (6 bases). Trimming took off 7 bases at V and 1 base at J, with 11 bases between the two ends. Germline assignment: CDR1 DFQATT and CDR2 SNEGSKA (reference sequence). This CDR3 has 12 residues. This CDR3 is CSGGGQSYEQYF. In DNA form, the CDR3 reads TGCAGTGGAGGGGGTCAATCCTACGAGCAGTACTTC.

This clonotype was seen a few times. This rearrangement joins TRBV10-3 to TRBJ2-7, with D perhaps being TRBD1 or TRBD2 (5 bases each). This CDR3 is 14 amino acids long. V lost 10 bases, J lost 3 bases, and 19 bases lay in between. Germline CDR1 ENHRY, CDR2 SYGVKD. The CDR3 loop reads CATASREIFYEQYF. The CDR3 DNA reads TGTGCCACCGCTTCCAGGGAGATCTTCTACGAGCAGTACTTC.

CDR3 DNA: TGTGCCAGCAGTGAAGGGACTAGCGGGGGATCAGATACGCAGTATTTT. This translates into CASSEGTSGGSDTQYF. The chain carries TRBV2 and TRBJ2-3; TRBD2 matches at 13 bases. CDR3 length equals 16 residues. The J segment lost 4 bases and the V segment lost 1 base, leaving 2 bases of the junction unmatched. From germline, CDR1 is SNHLY and CDR2 FYNNEI.

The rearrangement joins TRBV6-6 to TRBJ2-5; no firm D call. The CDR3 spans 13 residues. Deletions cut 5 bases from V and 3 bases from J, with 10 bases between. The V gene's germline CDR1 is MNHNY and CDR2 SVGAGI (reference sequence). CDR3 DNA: TGTGCCAGCAGTCACGCTAGAGAAGAGACCCAGTACTTC. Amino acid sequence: CASSHAREETQYF.

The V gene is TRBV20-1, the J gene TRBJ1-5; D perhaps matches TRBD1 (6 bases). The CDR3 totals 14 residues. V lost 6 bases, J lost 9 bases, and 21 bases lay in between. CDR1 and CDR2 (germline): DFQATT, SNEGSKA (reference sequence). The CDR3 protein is CSAVPGSPRGPQHF. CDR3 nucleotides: TGCAGTGCCGTCCCCGGGAGCCCCAGGGGGCCCCAGCATTTT.

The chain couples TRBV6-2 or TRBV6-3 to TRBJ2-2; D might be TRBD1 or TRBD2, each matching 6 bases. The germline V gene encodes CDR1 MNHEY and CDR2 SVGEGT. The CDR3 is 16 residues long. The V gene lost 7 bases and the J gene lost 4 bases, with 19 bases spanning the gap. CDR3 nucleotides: TGTGCCAGCATCTACCCGGAGGGGGTGTCCACCGGGGAGCTGTTTTTT. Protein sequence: CASIYPEGVSTGELFF.

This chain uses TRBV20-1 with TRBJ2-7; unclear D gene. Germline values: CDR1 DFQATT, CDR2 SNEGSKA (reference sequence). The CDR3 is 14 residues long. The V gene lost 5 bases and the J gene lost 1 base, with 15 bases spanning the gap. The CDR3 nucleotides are TGCAGTGCTCAACGTCTTAGTATGTCCTACGAGCAGTACTTC. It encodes CSAQRLSMSYEQYF.

In nucleotides, the CDR3 is TGTGCCAGCAGCTTAGCGCGGGACAGACCTAACTATGGCTACACCTTC. Its translation: CASSLARDRPNYGYTF. The chain employs TRBV7-8 and TRBJ1-2; 7 bases match TRBD1. Germline values: CDR1 SGHVS, CDR2 FQNEAQ. The trim removed 0 bases at V and 0 bases at J, leaving 4 bases unmatched. The CDR3 length is 16 residues.

The CDR3 here is CASSPTGWDEKLFF. DNA for the CDR3: TGTGCCAGCAGCCCGACAGGGTGGGATGAAAAACTGTTTTTT. The chain uses TRBV5-6 and TRBJ1-4; 7 bases fit TRBD1. The CDR3 runs to 14 residues. V lost 4 bases and J lost 6; bases outside the gene matches: 6. Germline CDR1 reads SGHDT; CDR2 reads YYEEEE.

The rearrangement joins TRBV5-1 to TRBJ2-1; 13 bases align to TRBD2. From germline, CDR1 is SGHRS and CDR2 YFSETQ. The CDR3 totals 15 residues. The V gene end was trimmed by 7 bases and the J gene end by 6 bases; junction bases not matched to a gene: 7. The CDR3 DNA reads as TGCGCCAGCCAAAGCAGACTAGCGGGAGGCAATGAGCAGTTCTTC. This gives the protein CASQSRLAGGNEQFF.

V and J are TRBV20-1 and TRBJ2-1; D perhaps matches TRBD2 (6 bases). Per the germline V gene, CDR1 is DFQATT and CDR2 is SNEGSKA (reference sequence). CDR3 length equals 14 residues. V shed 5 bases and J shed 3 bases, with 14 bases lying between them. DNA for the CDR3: TGCAGTGCTCCGGACTACACAAACTACAATGAGCAGTTCTTC. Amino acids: CSAPDYTNYNEQFF.